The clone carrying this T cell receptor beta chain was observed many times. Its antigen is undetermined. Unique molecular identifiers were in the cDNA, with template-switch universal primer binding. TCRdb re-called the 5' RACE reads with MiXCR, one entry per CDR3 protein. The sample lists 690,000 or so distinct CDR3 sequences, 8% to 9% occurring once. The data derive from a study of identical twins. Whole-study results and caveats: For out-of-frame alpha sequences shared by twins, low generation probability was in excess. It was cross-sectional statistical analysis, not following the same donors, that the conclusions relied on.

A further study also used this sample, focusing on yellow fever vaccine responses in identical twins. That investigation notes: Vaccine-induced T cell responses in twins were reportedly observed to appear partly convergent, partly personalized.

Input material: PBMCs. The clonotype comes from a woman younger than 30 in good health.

The CDR3 region is CASRQTNTGELFF. DNA of the CDR3: TGTGCCAGCAGACAGACGAACACCGGGGAGCTGTTTTTT. The rearrangement uses TRBV6-2 or TRBV6-3 and TRBJ2-2; unclear D gene. The CDR3 contains 13 residues. Between the trimmed V and J ends, which lost 6 bases and 0 bases, there was a span of 5 bases. Looked up from germline, CDR1 is MNHEY and CDR2 is SVGEGT.